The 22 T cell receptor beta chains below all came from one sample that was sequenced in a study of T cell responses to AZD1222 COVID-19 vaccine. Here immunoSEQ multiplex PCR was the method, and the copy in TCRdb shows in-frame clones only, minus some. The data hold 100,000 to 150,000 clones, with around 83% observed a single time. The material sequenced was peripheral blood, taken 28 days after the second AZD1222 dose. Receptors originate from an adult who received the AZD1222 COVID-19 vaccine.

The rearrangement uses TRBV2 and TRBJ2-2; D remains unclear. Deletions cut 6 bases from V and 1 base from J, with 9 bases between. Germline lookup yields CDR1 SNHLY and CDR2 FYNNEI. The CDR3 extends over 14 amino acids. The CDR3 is CASRVIQNTGELFF. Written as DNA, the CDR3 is TGTGCCAGCAGGGTAATACAGAACACCGGGGAGCTGTTTTTT.

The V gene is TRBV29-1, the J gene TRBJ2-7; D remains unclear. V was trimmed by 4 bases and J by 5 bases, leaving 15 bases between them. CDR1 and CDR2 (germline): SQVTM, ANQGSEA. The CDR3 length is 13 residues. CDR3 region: CSVVVAGVHEQYF. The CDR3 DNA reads TGCAGCGTTGTGGTCGCTGGGGTCCACGAGCAGTACTTC.

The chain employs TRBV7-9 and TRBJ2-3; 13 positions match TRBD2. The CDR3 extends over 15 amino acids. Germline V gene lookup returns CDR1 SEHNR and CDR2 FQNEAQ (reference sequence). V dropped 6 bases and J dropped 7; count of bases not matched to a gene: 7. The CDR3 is CASRPTSGGAYTQYF. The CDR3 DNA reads TGTGCCAGCAGGCCAACTAGCGGGGGGGCCTATACGCAGTATTTT.

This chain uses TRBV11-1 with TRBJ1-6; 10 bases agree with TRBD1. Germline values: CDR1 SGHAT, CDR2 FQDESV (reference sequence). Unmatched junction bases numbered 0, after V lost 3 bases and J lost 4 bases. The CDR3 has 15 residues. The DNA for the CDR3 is TGTGCCAGCAGCTTGGGACAGGGGTATAATTCACCCCTCCACTTT. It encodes CASSLGQGYNSPLHF.

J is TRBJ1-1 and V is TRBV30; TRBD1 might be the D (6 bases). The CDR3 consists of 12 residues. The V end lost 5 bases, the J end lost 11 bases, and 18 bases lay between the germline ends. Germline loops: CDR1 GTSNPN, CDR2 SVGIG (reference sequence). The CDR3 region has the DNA TGTGCCTGGGGACCAGGGGCGGGAGTCGCTTTCTTT. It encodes CAWGPGAGVAFF.

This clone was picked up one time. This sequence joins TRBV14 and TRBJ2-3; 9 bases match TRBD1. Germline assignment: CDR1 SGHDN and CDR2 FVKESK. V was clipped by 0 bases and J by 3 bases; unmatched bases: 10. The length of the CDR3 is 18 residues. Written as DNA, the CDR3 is TGTGCCAGCAGCCAAGATGTCGGACAGGGGTTATGGACAGATACGCAGTATTTT. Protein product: CASSQDVGQGLWTDTQYF.

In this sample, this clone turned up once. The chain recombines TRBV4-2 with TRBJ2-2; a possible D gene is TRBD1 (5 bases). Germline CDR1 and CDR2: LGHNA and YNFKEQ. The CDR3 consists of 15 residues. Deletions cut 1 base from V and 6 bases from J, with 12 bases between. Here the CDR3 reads CASSQVQGLSGELFF. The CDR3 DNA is TGTGCCAGCAGCCAAGTCCAGGGTCTGTCCGGGGAGCTGTTTTTT.

The CDR3 region has the DNA TGTGCCAGCAGCTTGGGGGGACCCGGGACTTACGAGCAGTACTTC. This translates into CASSLGGPGTYEQYF. The rearrangement links TRBV5-4 to TRBJ2-7, with D possibly being TRBD2 (6 bases). Trimming stripped 0 bases from V and 4 bases from J, with 14 bases between. Looked up from germline, CDR1 is SGHNT and CDR2 is YYREEE (reference sequence). This CDR3 contains 15 residues.

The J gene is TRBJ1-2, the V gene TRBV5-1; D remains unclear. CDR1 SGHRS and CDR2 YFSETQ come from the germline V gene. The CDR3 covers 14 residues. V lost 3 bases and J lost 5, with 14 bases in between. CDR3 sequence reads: CASSSGPDLYGYTF. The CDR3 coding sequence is TGCGCCAGCAGCTCGGGTCCCGACCTATATGGCTACACCTTC.

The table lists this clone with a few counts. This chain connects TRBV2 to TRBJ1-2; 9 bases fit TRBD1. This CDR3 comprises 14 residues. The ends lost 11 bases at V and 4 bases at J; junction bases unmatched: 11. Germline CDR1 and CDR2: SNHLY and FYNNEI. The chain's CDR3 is CAGLGGQGPYGYTF. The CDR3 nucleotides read TGTGCCGGATTGGGGGGACAGGGTCCCTATGGCTACACCTTC.

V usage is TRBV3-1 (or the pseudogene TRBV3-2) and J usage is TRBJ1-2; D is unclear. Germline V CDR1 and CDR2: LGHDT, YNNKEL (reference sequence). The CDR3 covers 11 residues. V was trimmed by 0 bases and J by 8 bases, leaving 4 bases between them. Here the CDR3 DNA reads TGTGCCAGCAGCCAAGAGAAGGGCTACACCTTC. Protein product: CASSQEKGYTF.

The CDR3 nucleotides are TGTGCCAGCACCGCAGCGGCAAGCACAGATACGCAGTATTTT. Translated: CASTAAASTDTQYF. V is TRBV6-5 and J is TRBJ2-3; TRBD2 is a possible D gene (5 bases). Germline V CDR1 and CDR2: MNHEY, SVGAGI. Between the trimmed V and J ends, which lost 7 bases and 0 bases, there was a span of 11 bases. There are 14 residues in the CDR3.

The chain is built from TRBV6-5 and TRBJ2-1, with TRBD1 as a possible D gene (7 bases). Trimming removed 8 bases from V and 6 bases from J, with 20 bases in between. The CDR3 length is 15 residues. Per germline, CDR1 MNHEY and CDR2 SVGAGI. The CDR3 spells CASEGGEGASNEQFF. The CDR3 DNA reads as TGTGCCAGCGAGGGAGGAGAGGGGGCGAGCAATGAGCAGTTCTTC.

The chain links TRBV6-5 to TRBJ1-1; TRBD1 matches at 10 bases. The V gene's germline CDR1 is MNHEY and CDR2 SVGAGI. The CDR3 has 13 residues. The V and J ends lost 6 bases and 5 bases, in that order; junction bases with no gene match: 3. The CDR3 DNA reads TGTGCCAGCAGGGGACAGGGGAGGACTGAAGCTTTCTTT. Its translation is CASRGQGRTEAFF.

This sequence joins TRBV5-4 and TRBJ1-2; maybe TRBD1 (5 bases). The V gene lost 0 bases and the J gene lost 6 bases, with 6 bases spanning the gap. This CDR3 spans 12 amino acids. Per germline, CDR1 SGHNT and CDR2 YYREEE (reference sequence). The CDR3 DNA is TGTGCCAGCAGCTTGGCAGGGAATGGCTACACCTTC. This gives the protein CASSLAGNGYTF.

CDR3 DNA sequence: TGCAGCTCGTGGGACAGCGGCTCCTATGGCTACACCTTC. Translated, it gives CSSWDSGSYGYTF. This sequence joins TRBV29-1 and TRBJ1-2; 7 bases match TRBD1. The V gene end was trimmed by 8 bases and the J gene end by 4 bases; junction bases not matched to a gene: 10. Per germline, CDR1 SQVTM and CDR2 ANQGSEA. The length of the CDR3 is 13 residues.

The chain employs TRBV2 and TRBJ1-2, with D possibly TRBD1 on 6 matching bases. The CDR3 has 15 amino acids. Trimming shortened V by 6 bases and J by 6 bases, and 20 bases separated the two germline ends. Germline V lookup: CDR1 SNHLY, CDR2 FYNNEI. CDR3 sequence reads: CASRALNRVGHGYTF. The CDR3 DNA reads TGTGCCAGCAGGGCCCTAAACAGGGTTGGGCATGGCTACACCTTC.

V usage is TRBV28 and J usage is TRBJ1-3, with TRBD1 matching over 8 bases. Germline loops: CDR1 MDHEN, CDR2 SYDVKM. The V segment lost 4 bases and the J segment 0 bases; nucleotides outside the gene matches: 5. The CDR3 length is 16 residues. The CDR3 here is CASSSPGQGSGNTIYF. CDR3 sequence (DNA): TGTGCCAGCAGTTCCCCTGGACAGGGCTCTGGAAACACCATATATTTT.

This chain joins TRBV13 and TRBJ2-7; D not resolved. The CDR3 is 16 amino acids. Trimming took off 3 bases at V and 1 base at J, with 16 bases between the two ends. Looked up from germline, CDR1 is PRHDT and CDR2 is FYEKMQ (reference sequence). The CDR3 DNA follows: TGTGCCAGCAGCTTGGAAGGTAGTCGAGAATCCTACGAGCAGTACTTC. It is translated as CASSLEGSRESYEQYF.

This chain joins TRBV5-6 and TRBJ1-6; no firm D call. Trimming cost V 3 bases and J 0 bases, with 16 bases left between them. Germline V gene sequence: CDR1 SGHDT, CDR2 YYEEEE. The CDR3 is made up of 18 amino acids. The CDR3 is CASSSPPTAASYNSPLHF. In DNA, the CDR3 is TGTGCCAGCAGCTCTCCTCCGACGGCGGCCTCCTATAATTCACCCCTCCACTTT. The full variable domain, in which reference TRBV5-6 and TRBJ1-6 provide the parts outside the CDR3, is DAGVTQSPTHLIKTRGQQVTLRCSPKSGHDTVSWYQQALGQGPQFIFQYYEEEERQRGNFPDRFSGHQFPNYSSELNVNALLLGDSALYLCASSSPPTAASYNSPLHFGNGTRLTVT.

The DNA of the CDR3 is TGTGCCAGCAGCTTAGGGACAGGGGGCCACACCGGGGAGCTGTTTTTT. This sequence encodes CASSLGTGGHTGELFF. V gene TRBV11-3 combines with J gene TRBJ2-2, with TRBD1 identical over 11 bases. V lost 1 base to trimming and J lost 3 bases; unmatched junction nucleotides: 1. The CDR3 spans 16 residues. CDR1 and CDR2 from the germline V gene are SGHNT and YENEEA.

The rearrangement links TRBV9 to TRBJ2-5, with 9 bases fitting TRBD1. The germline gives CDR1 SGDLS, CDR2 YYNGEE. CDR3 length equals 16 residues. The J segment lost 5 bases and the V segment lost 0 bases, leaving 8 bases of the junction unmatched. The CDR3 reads CASSVAPQGAGETQYF. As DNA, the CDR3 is TGTGCCAGCAGCGTAGCCCCACAGGGGGCTGGTGAGACCCAGTACTTC.